These 32 T cell receptor beta chains share one sample of origin, sequenced in a study of blood T cell repertoires in COVID-19. Measured with immunoSEQ multiplex PCR; TCRdb has only the in-frame clones, and not every one. This table has tens of thousands of clones, around 85% appearing once. Source material: peripheral blood. The receptors come from a human donor in a cohort sampled during active COVID-19.

V usage is TRBV5-1 and J usage is TRBJ1-1, with D possibly being TRBD1 (6 bases). Germline loops: CDR1 SGHRS, CDR2 YFSETQ. The V end was cut by 0 bases, the J end by 10 bases, with 10 bases between. This CDR3 contains 12 residues. CDR3: CASSLAGGRAFF. The CDR3 coding sequence is TGCGCCAGCAGCTTGGCGGGGGGCAGAGCTTTCTTT.

The rearrangement joins TRBV3-1 (or the pseudogene TRBV3-2) to TRBJ1-2, with unresolved D. Germline-derived CDR1 and CDR2 are LGHDT and YNNKEL (reference sequence). This CDR3 spans 14 amino acids. V gave up 2 bases and J gave up 7 bases, with 14 bases separating them. The CDR3 loop reads CASSQPTRGSGYTF. CDR3 nucleotide sequence: TGTGCCAGCAGCCAACCGACTCGAGGGTCTGGCTACACCTTC.

The chain uses TRBV6-6 and TRBJ2-2, with TRBD2 matching over 15 bases. V lost 6 bases, J lost 5 bases, and 16 bases stayed unmatched. Germline CDR1 reads MNHNY; CDR2 reads SVGAGI (reference sequence). CDR3 length equals 20 residues. The chain's CDR3 is CASSLTGTFGLAGGTGELFF. The CDR3 DNA reads TGTGCCAGCAGCCTAACCGGGACATTTGGACTAGCGGGAGGGACCGGGGAGCTGTTTTTT.

Comment on this clone: A read error may produce the germline difference seen at one junction end. The genes are TRBV5-4 and TRBJ2-7; 11 nucleotides line up with TRBD2. From germline, CDR1 is SGHNT and CDR2 YYREEE (reference sequence). This CDR3 contains 15 residues. This chain's CDR3 is CASSLGGGLADLADF. In DNA, the CDR3 is TGTGCCAGCAGCTTGGGAGGGGGACTAGCGGACCTAGCGGACTTC.

This clone was detected once. The chain is built from TRBV3-1 (or the pseudogene TRBV3-2) and TRBJ1-3, with TRBD1 identical over 7 bases. The CDR3 runs to 16 residues. CDR1 is LGHDT, CDR2 YNNKEL, per germline (reference sequence). The junction had 13 bases not matched to a gene; V was cut back by 3 bases and J by 8 bases. The CDR3 DNA reads as TGTGCCAGCAGCCACTTACAGGGGCTTGGAGTGGACACCATATATTTT. It yields the protein CASSHLQGLGVDTIYF.

This sequence joins TRBV15 and TRBJ2-1, with TRBD2 matching over 7 bases. V lost 0 bases, J lost 0 bases, and 5 bases stayed unmatched. Germline assignment: CDR1 LNHNV and CDR2 YYDKDF (reference sequence). The length of the CDR3 is 17 residues. DNA of the CDR3: TGTGCCACCAGCAGAGAAATAGCGGGTAGCTCCTACAATGAGCAGTTCTTC. Protein product: CATSREIAGSSYNEQFF.

This clone has a single count. The rearrangement joins TRBV27 to TRBJ2-5; 7 bases align to TRBD1. J lost 1 base, V lost 0 bases, and 2 bases had no gene match. The CDR3 is 15 residues long. Germline V lookup: CDR1 MNHEY, CDR2 SMNVEV (reference sequence). The CDR3 bases are TGTGCCAGCAGTTTATCGACAGGGACCCAAGAGACCCAGTACTTC. This encodes CASSLSTGTQETQYF.

The V call is TRBV5-1, the J call TRBJ2-2; TRBD2 matches at 8 bases. J gave up 4 bases and V 4 bases, and 6 bases lay outside the gene matches. This CDR3 is built from 15 residues. In germline, CDR1 is SGHRS, CDR2 YFSETQ. CDR3: CASSPTSGPTGELFF. The CDR3 nucleotides are TGCGCCAGCAGCCCCACTAGCGGACCCACCGGGGAGCTGTTTTTT.

V gene TRBV19 combines with J gene TRBJ2-5, with D uncertain. The CDR3 extends over 13 amino acids. Germline V CDR1 and CDR2: LNHDA, SQIVND (reference sequence). V lost 5 bases, J lost 2 bases, and 9 bases lay in between. The CDR3 nucleotides are TGTGCCAGTAGTTGGAGAGAACAAGAGACCCAGTACTTC. Its protein product is CASSWREQETQYF.

The chain carries TRBV4-2 and TRBJ2-7; TRBD2 matches at 14 bases. Germline CDR1 reads LGHNA; CDR2 reads YNFKEQ. After removal of 1 base from V and 5 bases from J, the junction contained 13 bases not matched to a gene. The CDR3 contains 19 residues. The CDR3: CASSQALTSGRATVNEQYF. DNA of the CDR3: TGTGCCAGCAGCCAAGCTCTGACTAGCGGGAGGGCGACGGTGAACGAGCAGTACTTC.

This chain connects TRBV28 to TRBJ1-4; 7 positions match TRBD1. CDR1 is MDHEN and CDR2 is SYDVKM in the germline V gene. This CDR3 spans 15 amino acids. The V and J ends lost 5 bases and 5 bases, in that order; junction bases with no gene match: 8. CDR3 sequence: CASSLPTGQNEKLFF. The CDR3 bases are TGTGCCAGCAGTCTACCGACAGGGCAAAATGAAAAACTGTTTTTT.

This clone came up a few times. This chain uses TRBV13 with TRBJ1-1; D not certain. Trimming left V 6 bases short and J 6 bases short, with 20 bases between. The CDR3 is 15 residues long. CDR1 and CDR2 from the germline V gene are PRHDT and FYEKMQ (reference sequence). CDR3 sequence (DNA): TGTGCCAGCAGGGCATACTATCAGTCTCTTCCTGAAGCTTTCTTT. This gives the protein CASRAYYQSLPEAFF.

The chain couples TRBV27 to TRBJ1-4, with 10 bases identical to TRBD1. V trimming: 7 bases; J trimming: 7 bases; junction bases outside the gene matches: 12. The CDR3 contains 16 residues. From germline, CDR1 is MNHEY and CDR2 SMNVEV (reference sequence). CDR3 region: CASKGQGFSWVEKLFF. CDR3 bases: TGTGCCAGCAAGGGACAGGGGTTTAGTTGGGTTGAAAAACTGTTTTTT.

This rearrangement joins TRBV5-1 to TRBJ2-3, with D possibly matching TRBD2 (5 bases). V was clipped by 0 bases and J by 0 bases, with 8 bases between them. The germline V gene encodes CDR1 SGHRS and CDR2 YFSETQ. CDR3 size: 15 residues. The CDR3 region has the DNA TGCGCCAGCAGCTTGGCCCCGGGGAGCACAGATACGCAGTATTTT. It codes for CASSLAPGSTDTQYF.

This clone has only a few counts. CDR3 in amino acids: CASSPPSARGNQPQHF. CDR3 bases: TGTGCCAGCTCACCACCGAGCGCGCGGGGCAATCAGCCCCAGCATTTT. The V gene is TRBV18, the J gene TRBJ1-5; D unclear. V lost 0 bases, J lost 2 bases, and 11 bases lay in between. CDR1 and CDR2 (germline): KGHSH, LQKENI. The CDR3 is made up of 16 amino acids.

This chain links TRBV7-8 with TRBJ1-2; 11 bases are a match to TRBD1. J was trimmed by 2 bases and V by 5 bases; bases with no gene match: 7. This CDR3 comprises 16 residues. CDR1 and CDR2 from the germline V gene are SGHVS and FQNEAQ. CDR3 sequence (DNA): TGTGCCAGCAGCCGAGGGGGGACAGGGGGGAACTATGGCTACACCTTC. Protein sequence: CASSRGGTGGNYGYTF. Full variable domain (missing parts from reference TRBV7-8 and TRBJ1-2): GAGVSQSPRYKVAKRGQDVALRCDPISGHVSLFWYQQALGQGPEFLTYFQNEAQLDKSGLPSDRFFAERPEGSVSTLKIQRTQQEDSAVYLCASSRGGTGGNYGYTFGSGTRLTVV.

This clone was recorded only once. The V gene is TRBV7-6, the J gene TRBJ2-1, with D maybe TRBD1 (5 bases). The CDR3 has 15 amino acids. With 0 bases removed from V and 0 bases from J, the gap between germline ends came to 6 bases. CDR1 is SGHVS and CDR2 is FNYEAQ in the germline V gene. DNA for the CDR3: TGTGCCAGCAGCTTAGCGACAGCCTCCTACAATGAGCAGTTCTTC. It codes for CASSLATASYNEQFF.

DNA for the CDR3: TGTGCCAGCAGTTTTACGAACACCGGGGAGCTGTTTTTT. Amino acid sequence: CASSFTNTGELFF. The rearrangement joins TRBV28 to TRBJ2-2; D is uncertain. Germline V gives CDR1 MDHEN, CDR2 SYDVKM. V lost 3 bases and J lost 0, with 2 bases in between. The CDR3 has 13 amino acids.

For the CDR3, the DNA is TGTGCCAGTAGTACCAAGATACTAACGGGACAGGGGAACACTGAAGCTTTCTTT. This translates into CASSTKILTGQGNTEAFF. The genes are TRBV19 and TRBJ1-1; TRBD1 aligns across 9 bases. Germline V gene lookup returns CDR1 LNHDA and CDR2 SQIVND (reference sequence). With 4 bases clipped from V and 1 base from J, the junction kept 13 bases outside the gene matches. This CDR3 spans 18 amino acids. Complete variable domain (other parts from reference TRBV19 and TRBJ1-1): DGGITQSPKYLFRKEGQNVTLSCEQNLNHDAMYWYRQDPGQGLRLIYYSQIVNDFQKGDIAEGYSVSREKKESFPLTVTSAQKNPTAFYLCASSTKILTGQGNTEAFFGQGTRLTVV.

The chain recombines TRBV6-5 with TRBJ2-7; 7 bases are shared with TRBD1. V shed 8 bases, J shed 4 bases, and the junction held 14 bases outside the gene matches. The CDR3 extends over 15 amino acids. From germline, CDR1 is MNHEY and CDR2 SVGAGI. The CDR3 spells CASQYMDRPTYEQYF. As DNA, the CDR3 is TGTGCCAGCCAGTATATGGACAGGCCAACTTACGAGCAGTACTTC.

This clone was counted between two and nine times. In DNA, the CDR3 is TGTGCCAGTAGTATAGATCCCCTGACGAGGGGCTACACCTTC. Translated, it gives CASSIDPLTRGYTF. This chain connects TRBV19 to TRBJ1-2; D unclear. CDR3 length: 14 residues. The ends were cut back, 0 bases at V and 8 bases at J, with 13 bases in the middle. The germline V gene has CDR1 LNHDA and CDR2 SQIVND (reference sequence).

The chain joins TRBV11-1 to TRBJ2-3; D is possibly TRBD2 (5 bases). V was cut by 7 bases and J by 2 bases, with 19 bases left in between. This CDR3 is 16 amino acids long. The germline V gene encodes CDR1 SGHAT and CDR2 FQDESV (reference sequence). The CDR3 region is CASMSSAVLNTDTQYF. The CDR3 DNA sequence: TGTGCCAGCATGTCATCAGCGGTACTAAACACAGATACGCAGTATTTT.

This clone was found a few times. The rearrangement uses TRBV5-1 and TRBJ1-3; D not resolved. This CDR3 has 16 amino acids. With 0 bases removed from V and 7 bases from J, the gap between germline ends came to 17 bases. Germline V gene sequence: CDR1 SGHRS, CDR2 YFSETQ. CDR3 residues: CASSLGAYPRGNTIYF. CDR3 bases: TGCGCCAGCAGCTTGGGCGCCTACCCACGCGGTAACACCATATATTTT. Full variable domain (missing parts from reference TRBV5-1 and TRBJ1-3): KAGVTQTPRYLIKTRGQQVTLSCSPISGHRSVSWYQQTPGQGLQFLFEYFSETQRNKGNFPGRFSGRQFSNSRSEMNVSTLELGDSALYLCASSLGAYPRGNTIYFGEGSWLTVV.

The chain links TRBV9 to TRBJ1-1; D might be TRBD1 (5 bases). CDR3 length: 14 amino acids. Germline CDR1 is SGDLS and CDR2 is YYNGEE. V lost 4 bases and J lost 2, with 12 bases in between. The CDR3 protein is CASSSGDGNTEAFF. In DNA, the CDR3 is TGTGCCAGCAGCTCGGGGGACGGTAACACTGAAGCTTTCTTT. Together with reference TRBV9 and TRBJ1-1, the CDR3 gives the full variable domain: DSGVTQTPKHLITATGQRVTLRCSPRSGDLSVYWYQQSLDQGLQFLIQYYNGEERAKGNILERFSAQQFPDLHSELNLSSLELGDSALYFCASSSGDGNTEAFFGQGTRLTVV.

The genes are TRBV23-1 and TRBJ2-5; 9 bases are a match to TRBD2. TRBV23-1 is sorted into the ORF group, with uncertain function. This CDR3 spans 15 amino acids. Losses at the gene ends were 3 bases for V and 2 bases for J; bases not matched to a gene: 4. The chain's CDR3 is CASSQGLAGQETQYF. CDR3 sequence (DNA): TGCGCCAGCAGTCAGGGGCTAGCGGGACAAGAGACCCAGTACTTC.

This chain uses TRBV14 with TRBJ2-3; TRBD2 matches 15 bases. Germline lookup yields CDR1 SGHDN and CDR2 FVKESK. The CDR3 is 19 residues long. V was pared by 3 bases and J by 0 bases, with 7 bases of the junction left unmatched. CDR3 region: CASSQAGTSGRPSTDTQYF. The CDR3 DNA sequence: TGTGCCAGCAGCCAGGCCGGGACTAGCGGGAGGCCCAGCACAGATACGCAGTATTTT.

The genes are TRBV19 and TRBJ2-2, with D maybe TRBD2 (5 bases). The CDR3 is made up of 14 amino acids. Per germline, CDR1 LNHDA and CDR2 SQIVND (reference sequence). V shed 3 bases and J shed 4 bases, with 9 bases lying between them. This chain's CDR3 is CASSIPGITGELFF. CDR3 sequence (DNA): TGTGCCAGTAGTATTCCCGGGATCACCGGGGAGCTGTTTTTT.

This clone is a singleton in its sample. The chain is built from TRBV27 and TRBJ1-2; 7 bases align to TRBD1. Losses at the gene ends were 0 bases for V and 6 bases for J; bases not matched to a gene: 10. The germline V gene encodes CDR1 MNHEY and CDR2 SMNVEV (reference sequence). This CDR3 is 16 amino acids long. The CDR3 region has the DNA TGTGCCAGCAGTTTATCTTACAGGGGAGAGAAGGATGGCTACACCTTC. This sequence encodes CASSLSYRGEKDGYTF.

This clone occurred a few times. This rearrangement joins TRBV9 to TRBJ2-2; 8 bases match TRBD1. Germline trimming cut 3 bases from V and 7 bases from J; bases unmatched to any gene: 8. This CDR3 region has 15 residues. The germline CDR1 and CDR2 sequences are SGDLS and YYNGEE. This CDR3 is CASSGGQGRVGELFF. The CDR3 bases are TGTGCCAGCAGCGGCGGACAGGGAAGGGTCGGGGAGCTGTTTTTT.

CDR3 nucleotide sequence: TGTGCCAGTAGGGCGGACTATCCCTCGAACACCGGGGAGCTGTTTTTT. This translates into CASRADYPSNTGELFF. The chain carries TRBV19 and TRBJ2-2; TRBD2 is a possible D gene (6 bases). CDR3 size: 16 residues. V lost 6 bases and J lost 0, with 14 bases in between. Germline CDR1 is LNHDA and CDR2 is SQIVND (reference sequence).

This clone was detected once. The chain joins TRBV9 to TRBJ2-1; 7 nucleotides align to TRBD2. Germline CDR1 SGDLS, CDR2 YYNGEE. CDR3 length equals 17 residues. V lost 0 bases and J lost 7; bases outside the gene matches: 13. The CDR3 reads CASSVVGTGGRSNEQFF. The CDR3 nucleotides are TGTGCCAGCAGCGTAGTAGGAACGGGAGGTAGGAGTAATGAGCAGTTCTTC.

The chain links TRBV24-1 to TRBJ2-2; possibly TRBD1 for D (6 bases). This CDR3 spans 15 amino acids. Germline loops: CDR1 KGHDR, CDR2 SFDVKD. V shed 7 bases and J shed 0 bases, with 11 bases lying between them. The CDR3 nucleotides are TGTGCCACCAGGGGGACACCGACGAACACCGGGGAGCTGTTTTTT. Its translation: CATRGTPTNTGELFF.